This T cell receptor (beta chain) was profiled in a study of metastatic and nonmetastatic thyroid tumors. Study outcomes and limitations: Patients with malignant thyroid tumors reportedly had significantly higher TCR beta diversity than those with benign nodules, in blood and tumor.

MiXCR reprocessed the PCR reads for TCRdb. The profile shows more than 8,500 clones, roughly a quarter of them singletons. All patients reached thyroid surgery having received no treatment beforehand. This clone is labeled as medium-sized. The antigen is not known. The source material was adjacent normal tissue. The receptor was derived from a female donor with papillary thyroid cancer or a benign thyroid nodule (not recorded which). Some clones in this sample may be carry-over from other donors' samples.

CDR3 loop: CASSLTGEFHEQYF. CDR3 sequence (DNA): TGCGCCAGCAGCTTGACAGGGGAGTTCCACGAGCAGTACTTC. The gene calls are TRBV5-1 and TRBJ2-7; TRBD1 aligns across 7 bases. Germline CDR1 and CDR2: SGHRS and YFSETQ. The CDR3 sequence is 14 residues long. V lost 1 base to trimming and J lost 5 bases; unmatched junction nucleotides: 6.